The rows below give T cell receptor beta chains drawn from one sample of a study of T cells in Graves' hyperthyroidism and ophthalmopathy. TCRdb analysed the multiplex PCR reads with MiXCR anew, one entry per CDR3 protein. The repertoire consists of fewer than 700,000 distinct CDR3 sequences, with 17% occurring once and the leading ten covering approximately 16%. Sequencing was performed on blood. The origin of the receptors is a woman aged 18-30 years with Graves' ophthalmopathy. The CDR3 runs from the conserved cysteine through the conserved F or W. A D gene is named only where the DNA matches it firmly. Not every row has a clone size; where given, it reads once, few, many or a size class.

D gene,clone size,J gene,V gene,CDR3 protein,CDR3 DNA
NA,many,TRBJ2-2,TRBV11-2,CASSPSTVGRDGELFF,TGTGCCAGCAGCCCCTCTACAGTCGGGCGGGACGGGGAGCTGTTTTTT
NA,many,TRBJ2-5,TRBV27,CASSSRGQETQYF,TGTGCCAGCAGTTCCAGGGGTCAAGAGACCCAGTACTTC
NA,few,TRBJ2-3,TRBV10-3,CAISEVGWSGTDTQYF,TGTGCCATCAGTGAGGTGGGCTGGAGTGGGACAGATACGCAGTATTTT
NA,NA,TRBJ2-7,TRBV7-3,CASSLKGPWTGRDEQYF,TGTGCCAGCAGCTTAAAGGGCCCCTGGACAGGGAGGGACGAGCAGTACTTC
NA,NA,TRBJ1-5,TRBV10-3,CAISERGLGNQPQHF,TGTGCCATCAGTGAGCGGGGTCTAGGGAATCAGCCCCAGCATTTT
NA,many,TRBJ2-7,TRBV6-1,CASSEEDGPYEQYF,TGTGCCAGCAGTGAAGAGGACGGACCCTACGAGCAGTACTTC
NA,many,TRBJ2-2,TRBV29-1,CSVQTSTHTGELFF,TGCAGCGTACAGACTAGTACCCACACCGGGGAGCTGTTTTTT
TRBD2,few,TRBJ2-5,TRBV7-9,CASSLLAGGPETQYF,TGTGCCAGCAGCTTACTAGCGGGGGGGCCAGAGACCCAGTACTTC
NA,many,TRBJ1-1,TRBV6-1,CASSSTGLPFTEAFF,TGTGCCAGCAGCTCGACAGGACTACCTTTCACTGAAGCTTTCTTT
NA,few,TRBJ2-1,TRBV30,CAWSYPASYNEQFF,TGTGCCTGGAGTTACCCCGCCTCCTACAATGAGCAGTTCTTC
TRBD1,few,TRBJ1-2,TRBV15,CATSARTGWSYYGYTF,TGTGCCACCAGCGCCAGGACAGGATGGAGTTACTATGGCTACACCTTC
NA,many,TRBJ2-7,TRBV28,CASTTGRAAYEQYF,TGTGCCAGCACCACAGGACGGGCCGCCTACGAGCAGTACTTC
NA,NA,TRBJ1-2,TRBV7-2,CASSLGQDAYGYTF,TGTGCCAGCAGCTTAGGACAGGACGCCTATGGCTACACCTTC
TRBD1,many,TRBJ1-2,TRBV9,CASSAQLWDSNYGYTF,TGTGCCAGCAGCGCCCAACTTTGGGACAGCAACTATGGCTACACCTTC
NA,many,TRBJ2-7,TRBV2,CASMRAASYEQYF,TGTGCCAGCATGCGAGCGGCCTCCTACGAGCAGTACTTC
TRBD1,NA,TRBJ2-7,TRBV28,CASSNRTGGYEQYF,TGTGCCAGCAGTAACAGGACAGGGGGCTACGAGCAGTACTTC
NA,many,TRBJ2-1,TRBV28,CASSTPGYNEQFF,TGTGCCAGCAGCACCCCCGGGTACAATGAGCAGTTCTTC
NA,many,TRBJ1-2,TRBV3-1,CASSQVLTVAIYGYTF,TGTGCCAGCAGCCAAGTTCTGACTGTCGCAATCTATGGCTACACCTTC
NA,few,TRBJ2-2,TRBV7-9,CASGSPKANTGELFF,TGTGCCAGCGGCTCCCCTAAGGCGAACACCGGGGAGCTGTTTTTT
NA,NA,TRBJ1-1,TRBV12-3/TRBV12-4,CASQGATEAFF,TGTGCCAGTCAGGGCGCCACTGAAGCTTTCTTT
NA,few,TRBJ1-1,TRBV13,CASSVAGFSTEAFF,TGTGCCAGCAGCGTAGCCGGATTCAGCACTGAAGCTTTCTTT
TRBD1,many,TRBJ1-2,TRBV6-2/TRBV6-3,CASSFDGQGGGYTF,TGTGCCAGCAGTTTCGACGGACAGGGGGGCGGCTACACCTTC
TRBD2,NA,TRBJ2-5,TRBV7-8,CASSLDVRGRQETQYF,TGTGCCAGCAGCTTAGACGTTCGCGGGAGGCAAGAGACCCAGTACTTC
TRBD1,many,TRBJ1-2,TRBV10-3,CAISDSSGQNYGYTF,TGTGCCATCAGTGATTCCTCGGGACAGAATTATGGCTACACCTTC
TRBD2,many,TRBJ2-4,TRBV20-1,CSVPRGGQNIQYF,TGCAGTGTCCCGCGGGGGGGCCAAAACATTCAGTACTTC
TRBD1,many,TRBJ1-2,TRBV28,CASRQTGKGGYTF,TGTGCCAGCAGACAGACAGGGAAAGGAGGCTACACCTTC
TRBD1,many,TRBJ1-1,TRBV5-1,CASSLYRGTIEAFF,TGCGCCAGCAGCTTGTACAGGGGAACGATTGAAGCTTTCTTT
NA,few,TRBJ2-6,TRBV2,CASSAGQGANVLTF,TGTGCCAGCAGTGCCGGACAGGGGGCCAACGTCCTGACTTTC
NA,many,TRBJ1-1,TRBV4-1,CASSQGQGLEAFF,TGCGCCAGCAGCCAAGGCCAGGGACTTGAAGCTTTCTTT
TRBD2,many,TRBJ2-5,TRBV7-2,CASSRGVAGVLPETQYF,TGTGCCAGCAGCCGCGGGGTAGCGGGAGTACTGCCAGAGACCCAGTACTTC
TRBD1,once,TRBJ1-2,TRBV12-3/TRBV12-4,CASSLWQGTGTGYGYTF,TGTGCCAGCAGTCTATGGCAGGGGACAGGAACCGGCTATGGCTACACCTTC
TRBD1,many,TRBJ1-1,TRBV5-1,CASRADRGSRQAFF,TGCGCCAGCAGGGCGGACAGGGGCAGTCGTCAAGCTTTCTTT
TRBD2,NA,TRBJ2-5,TRBV5-1,CASSLASGTSGGQETQYF,TGCGCCAGCAGCTTGGCCTCCGGGACTAGCGGGGGCCAAGAGACCCAGTACTTC
NA,many,TRBJ1-2,TRBV28,CASSLSAGARGGYTF,TGTGCCAGCAGTTTATCGGCCGGGGCGAGAGGTGGCTACACCTTC
NA,NA,TRBJ2-5,TRBV27,CASSFGSRGMETQYF,TGTGCCAGCAGTTTTGGGTCCCGGGGGATGGAGACCCAGTACTTC
TRBD2,NA,TRBJ2-2,TRBV20-1,CSARDFLAGVAGELFF,TGCAGTGCTAGAGATTTTCTAGCGGGGGTTGCCGGGGAGCTGTTTTTT
NA,many,TRBJ2-7,TRBV12-3/TRBV12-4,CASSLAFSYEQYF,TGTGCCAGCAGTTTGGCCTTTTCCTACGAGCAGTACTTC
TRBD1,many,TRBJ1-2,TRBV20-1,CSAGRGTGGAGYTF,TGCAGTGCCGGGAGGGGGACAGGGGGCGCGGGCTACACCTTC
NA,many,TRBJ2-5,TRBV2,CASSDLQGVRETQYF,TGTGCCAGCAGTGATCTACAGGGTGTGCGGGAGACCCAGTACTTC
TRBD2,many,TRBJ2-7,TRBV28,CASSFALAGGFSYEQYF,TGTGCCAGCAGTTTTGCCCTAGCGGGAGGGTTTTCCTACGAGCAGTACTTC
TRBD1,many,TRBJ2-7,TRBV7-9,CASSPPRDRYEQYF,TGTGCCAGCAGCCCCCCGCGGGACAGGTACGAGCAGTACTTC
TRBD2,NA,TRBJ2-1,TRBV14,CASSQEGLAGVSEQFF,TGTGCCAGCAGCCAAGAGGGGCTAGCGGGAGTTTCTGAGCAGTTCTTC
TRBD1,NA,TRBJ1-1,TRBV12-5,CASGLTGDSTEAFF,TGTGCTAGTGGTTTGACAGGGGATAGCACTGAAGCTTTCTTT
NA,NA,TRBJ2-1,TRBV7-9,CASSLAKFGTYYNEQFF,TGTGCCAGCAGCTTAGCGAAGTTCGGGACTTACTACAATGAGCAGTTCTTC
TRBD1,NA,TRBJ1-4,TRBV28,CASSQTGWDEKLFF,TGTGCCAGCAGCCAGACAGGGTGGGATGAAAAACTGTTTTTT
NA,NA,TRBJ2-3,TRBV28,CASSLLQGLPGTDTQYF,TGTGCCAGCAGCTTATTGCAGGGGCTCCCTGGCACAGATACGCAGTATTTT
NA,few,TRBJ1-2,TRBV28,CASSLYLGARFGYTF,TGTGCCAGCAGTTTATATCTGGGGGCACGTTTTGGCTACACCTTC
NA,many,TRBJ2-1,TRBV5-5,CASSSARSSYNEQFF,TGTGCCAGCAGCTCAGCCCGAAGCTCCTACAATGAGCAGTTCTTC
NA,NA,TRBJ2-3,TRBV18,CASSLSAGTDTQYF,TGTGCCAGCTCACTCTCGGCAGGCACAGATACGCAGTATTTT
NA,many,TRBJ1-3,TRBV30,CAWGGRALLGNTIYF,TGTGCCTGGGGGGGCCGGGCTCTACTTGGAAACACCATATATTTT
TRBD2,NA,TRBJ2-3,TRBV20-1,CSASPPGLAATDTQYF,TGCAGTGCTAGCCCCCCGGGACTAGCGGCTACAGATACGCAGTATTTT
TRBD1,NA,TRBJ1-1,TRBV7-2,CASSLDRGQAFF,TGTGCCAGCAGCTTAGACAGGGGGCAAGCTTTCTTT